The 9 T cell receptor beta chains below all came from one sample that was sequenced in a study of brain T cells in children with intractable seizures. Clones were sequenced by immunoSEQ multiplex PCR, and TCRdb holds only the in-frame ones, with some missing. The repertoire holds 50,000 to 75,000 clones, with more than 95% as singletons. The material was peripheral blood, obtained at surgery. The receptors were sampled from a boy under two years old with focal cortical dysplasia and intractable seizures.

The chain combines TRBV2 with TRBJ2-7; no reliable D call. This CDR3 comprises 13 residues. The germline V and J ends were trimmed by 6 bases and 6 bases, with 15 bases remaining between them. CDR1 is SNHLY and CDR2 is FYNNEI in the germline V gene. The CDR3 DNA sequence: TGTGCCAGCAGAGCCTCCTACGGACGCGAGCAGTACTTC. Amino acids: CASRASYGREQYF.

Only one count was recorded for this clone. The chain couples TRBV19 to TRBJ1-1, with D perhaps TRBD1 (5 bases). The CDR3 covers 14 residues. The ends were cut back, 7 bases at V and 5 bases at J, with 17 bases in the middle. Germline lookup yields CDR1 LNHDA and CDR2 SQIVND (reference sequence). CDR3 coding DNA: TGTGCCAGTATTCGACAGCCCGCCGGGACTGAAGCTTTCTTT. Residues: CASIRQPAGTEAFF.

The chain has TRBV3-1 (or the pseudogene TRBV3-2) and TRBJ2-7, with 8 bases lining up with TRBD2. CDR1 LGHDT and CDR2 YNNKEL come from the germline V gene (reference sequence). Trimming took 1 base from V and 3 from J; bases not matched to a gene: 11. The CDR3 has 17 amino acids. The chain's CDR3 is CASSQGFSGASIYEQYF. The CDR3 coding sequence is TGTGCCAGCAGCCAAGGATTTAGCGGGGCCTCGATCTACGAGCAGTACTTC.

The chain uses TRBV18 and TRBJ1-3; 7 nucleotides agree with TRBD1. V shed 2 bases, J shed 0 bases, and the junction held 7 bases outside the gene matches. This CDR3 is 17 amino acids long. The germline CDR1 and CDR2 sequences are KGHSH and LQKENI. CDR3 in amino acids: CASSPTKNRGSGNTIYF. In nucleotides, the CDR3 is TGTGCCAGCTCACCAACCAAAAACAGGGGCTCTGGAAACACCATATATTTT. Using reference TRBV18 and TRBJ1-3 for the parts outside the CDR3, the full variable domain is NAGVMQNPRHLVRRRGQEARLRCSPMKGHSHVYWYRQLPEEGLKFMVYLQKENIIDESGMPKERFSAEFPKEGPSILRIQQVVRGDSAAYFCASSPTKNRGSGNTIYFGEGSWLTVV.

There are a few counts of this clone. CDR3 nucleotide sequence: TGTGCCAGCAGCCACCAGTTAGGGAACACTGAAGCTTTCTTT. It encodes CASSHQLGNTEAFF. The chain uses TRBV4-2 and TRBJ1-1; D uncertain. V gave up 3 bases and J gave up 1 base, with 9 bases separating them. There are 14 residues in the CDR3. Germline lookup yields CDR1 LGHNA and CDR2 YNFKEQ.

This chain uses TRBV18 with TRBJ2-1; the D gene could be TRBD1 or TRBD2 (6 bases each). The V gene's germline CDR1 is KGHSH and CDR2 LQKENI. This CDR3 contains 15 residues. Trimming left V 2 bases short and J 6 bases short, with 14 bases between. The CDR3, as DNA: TGTGCCAGCTCACCATACCGGGGGCTGGTCAATGAGCAGTTCTTC. Amino acids: CASSPYRGLVNEQFF.

V and J are TRBV28 and TRBJ1-1; TRBD1 is a possible D gene (6 bases). Trimming took 2 bases from V and 0 from J, leaving 10 bases between them. CDR3 length: 15 residues. The V gene's germline CDR1 is MDHEN and CDR2 SYDVKM. The CDR3 DNA follows: TGTGCCAGCAGTTTACGGACAGCAATGAACACTGAAGCTTTCTTT. Protein product: CASSLRTAMNTEAFF. Filled out from reference TRBV28 and TRBJ1-1, the complete variable domain reads DVKVTQSSRYLVKRTGEKVFLECVQDMDHENMFWYRQDPGLGLRLIYFSYDVKMKEKGDIPEGYSVSREKKERFSLILESASTNQTSMYLCASSLRTAMNTEAFFGQGTRLTVV.

V gene TRBV7-2 combines with J gene TRBJ1-6; D not certain. The V end lost 2 bases, the J end lost 6 bases, and 11 bases lay between the germline ends. This CDR3 spans 15 amino acids. CDR1 is SGHTA and CDR2 is FQGNSA in the germline V gene. The CDR3 loop reads CASSLSPVGNSPLHF. CDR3 bases: TGTGCCAGCAGCTTATCCCCAGTGGGTAATTCACCCCTCCACTTT.

The chain links TRBV28 to TRBJ1-3, with D hard to call. The ends were cut back, 10 bases at V and 7 bases at J, with 11 bases in the middle. Germline V CDR1 and CDR2: MDHEN, SYDVKM. This CDR3 has 11 residues. The CDR3 sequence is CATRGGNTIYF. For the CDR3, the DNA is TGTGCCACCCGGGGAGGGAACACCATATATTTT.